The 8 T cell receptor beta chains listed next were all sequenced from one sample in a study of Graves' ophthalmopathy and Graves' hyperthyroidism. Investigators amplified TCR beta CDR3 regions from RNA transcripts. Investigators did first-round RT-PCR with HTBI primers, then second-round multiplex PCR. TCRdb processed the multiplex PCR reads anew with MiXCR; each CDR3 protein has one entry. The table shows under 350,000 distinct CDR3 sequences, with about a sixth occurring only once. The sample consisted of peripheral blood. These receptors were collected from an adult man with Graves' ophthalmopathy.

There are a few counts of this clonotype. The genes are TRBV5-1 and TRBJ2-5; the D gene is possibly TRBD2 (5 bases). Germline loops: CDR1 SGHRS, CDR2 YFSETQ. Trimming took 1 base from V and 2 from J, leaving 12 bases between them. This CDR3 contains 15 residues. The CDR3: CASSLFQRVQETQYF. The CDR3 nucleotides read TGCGCCAGCAGCTTGTTCCAGAGGGTACAAGAGACCCAGTACTTC.

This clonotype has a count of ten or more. The CDR3 DNA sequence: TGCAGCGTTTTTCCCCAAGCGAACACTGAAGCTTTCTTT. It is translated as CSVFPQANTEAFF. The chain is built from TRBV29-1 and TRBJ1-1; D is unresolved. The CDR3 extends over 13 amino acids. Germline lookup yields CDR1 SQVTM and CDR2 ANQGSEA. The V gene lost 5 bases and the J gene lost 1 base, with 11 bases spanning the gap.

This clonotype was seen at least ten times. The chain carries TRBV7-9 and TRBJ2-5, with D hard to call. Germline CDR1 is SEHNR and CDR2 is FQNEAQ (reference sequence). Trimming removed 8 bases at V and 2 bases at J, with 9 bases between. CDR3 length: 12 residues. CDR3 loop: CASGLGQETQYF. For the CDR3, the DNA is TGTGCCAGCGGCCTTGGGCAAGAGACCCAGTACTTC.

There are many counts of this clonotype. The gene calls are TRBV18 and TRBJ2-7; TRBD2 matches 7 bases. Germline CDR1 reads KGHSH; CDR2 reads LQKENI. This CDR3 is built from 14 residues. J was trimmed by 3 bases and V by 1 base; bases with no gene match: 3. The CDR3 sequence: CASSPLGGDYEQYF. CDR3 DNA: TGTGCCAGCTCACCACTGGGGGGGGACTACGAGCAGTACTTC.

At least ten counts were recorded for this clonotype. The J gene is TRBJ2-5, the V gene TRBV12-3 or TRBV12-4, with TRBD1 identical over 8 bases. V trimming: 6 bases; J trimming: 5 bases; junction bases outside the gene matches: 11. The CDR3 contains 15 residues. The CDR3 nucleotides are TGTGCCAGCAGGCCGAGGACAGGGTTCGACGAGACCCAGTACTTC. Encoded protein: CASRPRTGFDETQYF.

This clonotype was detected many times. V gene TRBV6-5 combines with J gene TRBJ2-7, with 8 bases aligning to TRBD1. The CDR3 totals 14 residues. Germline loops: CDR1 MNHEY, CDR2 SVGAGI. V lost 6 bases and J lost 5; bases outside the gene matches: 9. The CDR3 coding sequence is TGTGCCAGCAGGACCCCACAGGGGGTCCACGAGCAGTACTTC. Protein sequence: CASRTPQGVHEQYF.

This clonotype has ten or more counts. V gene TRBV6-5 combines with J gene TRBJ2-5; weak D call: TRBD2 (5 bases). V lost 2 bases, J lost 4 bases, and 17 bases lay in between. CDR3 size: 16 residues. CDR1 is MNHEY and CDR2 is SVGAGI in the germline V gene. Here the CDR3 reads CASSYVTANRGETQYF. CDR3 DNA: TGTGCCAGCAGTTACGTGACGGCGAACCGGGGAGAGACCCAGTACTTC.

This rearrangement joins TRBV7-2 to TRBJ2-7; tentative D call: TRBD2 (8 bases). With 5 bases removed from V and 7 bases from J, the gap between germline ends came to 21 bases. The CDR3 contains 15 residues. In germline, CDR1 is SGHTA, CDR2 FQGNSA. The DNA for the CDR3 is TGTGCCAGCAGCCCATATCCGGGAGGGGGCCCAGAGCAGTACTTC. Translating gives CASSPYPGGGPEQYF. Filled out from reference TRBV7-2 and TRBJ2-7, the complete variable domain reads GAGVSQSPSNKVTEKGKDVELRCDPISGHTALYWYRQSLGQGLEFLIYFQGNSAPDKSGLPSDRFSAERTGGSVSTLTIQRTQQEDSAVYLCASSPYPGGGPEQYFGPGTRLTVT.